This TCR beta chain was recorded in a study of long-term antiretroviral therapy in people with HIV. Trimming took off 4 bases at V and 4 bases at J, with 8 bases between the two ends. This CDR3 is 12 amino acids long. Germline loops: CDR1 SGHTA, CDR2 FQGNSA. With survey level as its setting, the immunoSEQ assay was v3.0. The data were produced by immunoSEQ multiplex PCR, yet TCRdb's version contains in-frame clones alone and is incomplete. The profile covers under 14,000 clones, with 81% appearing a single time and 18% taken by the ten largest. The sequences come from unsorted PBMCs, collected 1.8 years after starting antiretroviral therapy. This rearrangement joins TRBV7-2 to TRBJ2-7; unclear D gene. The sequence derives from a middle-aged man with HIV. The CDR3 sequence is CASSSYGYEQYF. The CDR3 DNA reads as TGTGCCAGCAGCTCGTATGGGTACGAGCAGTACTTC.